This TCR beta chain is drawn from a study of esophageal squamous cell carcinoma under preoperative chemotherapy. Findings and caveats of the study: After paclitaxel-nedaplatin, abundant clones were more likely to contract than amplify.

Via MiXCR, TCRdb re-called the PCR reads, giving one row per CDR3 protein. The sample holds roughly 18,000 distinct CDR3 sequences, 46% seen once. Per germline, CDR1 SGHTA and CDR2 FQGTGA. V lost 9 bases and J 1 base, leaving 17 bases between the germline ends. CDR3 length: 15 residues. Time point here: after preoperative PTX-NDP chemotherapy. This clonotype was detected only a few times. The antigen is not known. Sampling was performed from a patient given preoperative chemotherapy. V is TRBV7-3 and J is TRBJ2-3, with D perhaps matching TRBD2 (7 bases). This TCR came from a human donor with esophageal squamous cell carcinoma. The donor label of this sample is uncertain. The CDR3 region is CASGLGAGGTDTQYF. CDR3 sequence (DNA): TGTGCCAGTGGATTGGGGGCGGGGGGCACAGATACGCAGTATTTT.